Following are 8 T cell receptor beta chains from one sample sequenced in a study of T cells in Graves' hyperthyroidism and ophthalmopathy. The source material, RNA transcripts, was used to amplify TCR beta CDR3 regions. HTBI primers were used for first-round RT-PCR of the TCR CDR3. A single record per CDR3 protein comes from TCRdb applying MiXCR to the multiplex PCR reads. In the table there are about 250,000 distinct CDR3 sequences, roughly 22% of which are singletons. Sequenced sample: blood. These TCRs come from a young man with Graves' ophthalmopathy.

The chain uses TRBV19 and TRBJ1-5; D ambiguous. CDR1 and CDR2 (germline): LNHDA, SQIVND (reference sequence). V shed 0 bases and J shed 11 bases, with 8 bases lying between them. This CDR3 has 12 residues. The CDR3 protein is CASSIEGDAQHF. CDR3 sequence (DNA): TGTGCCAGTAGTATAGAGGGAGATGCCCAGCATTTT.

V usage is TRBV11-1 and J usage is TRBJ2-3; 15 positions agree with TRBD2. The CDR3 consists of 19 residues. Trimming took 3 bases from V and 0 from J; bases not matched to a gene: 7. Germline V gene lookup returns CDR1 SGHAT and CDR2 FQDESV (reference sequence). CDR3 protein: CASSLYRGLAGGSTDTQYF. The CDR3 bases are TGTGCCAGCAGCTTGTACAGGGGACTAGCGGGAGGCAGCACAGATACGCAGTATTTT.

The rearrangement uses TRBV4-1 and TRBJ2-7; D may be TRBD1 (6 bases). Per the germline V gene, CDR1 is MGHRA and CDR2 is YSYEKL. Deletions cut 1 base from V and 6 bases from J, with 13 bases between. There are 14 residues in the CDR3. The CDR3 bases are TGCGCCAGCAGCCAAGTACCTAGAGGGGGCGAGCAGTACTTC. It codes for CASSQVPRGGEQYF.

J is TRBJ2-2 and V is TRBV14; D uncertain. This CDR3 is built from 13 residues. Germline values: CDR1 SGHDN, CDR2 FVKESK. Trimming removed 2 bases from V and 2 bases from J, with 3 bases in between. The CDR3 loop is CASSQINTGELFF. CDR3 DNA: TGTGCCAGCAGCCAAATCAACACCGGGGAGCTGTTTTTT.

Only a few counts were recorded for this clonotype. The CDR3 region has the DNA TGCGCCAGCAGCTTCTCGGTAGACAGGGCTAACTATGGCTACACCTTC. Translation: CASSFSVDRANYGYTF. The gene calls are TRBV5-1 and TRBJ1-2; TRBD1 matches 7 bases. The germline CDR1 and CDR2 sequences are SGHRS and YFSETQ. V lost 2 bases, J lost 0 bases, and 7 bases stayed unmatched. The CDR3 is 16 amino acids.

This clonotype was seen ten or more times. V is TRBV5-1 and J is TRBJ2-7; TRBD2 matches 8 bases. Germline values: CDR1 SGHRS, CDR2 YFSETQ. The CDR3 spans 14 residues. Trimming removed 4 bases from V and 0 bases from J; junction bases left unmatched: 3. DNA of the CDR3: TGCGCCAGCAGCGGCACTAGCGGCTCCTACGAGCAGTACTTC. Translating it yields CASSGTSGSYEQYF. Based on the CDR3 plus reference TRBV5-1 and TRBJ2-7, the full variable domain is KAGVTQTPRYLIKTRGQQVTLSCSPISGHRSVSWYQQTPGQGLQFLFEYFSETQRNKGNFPGRFSGRQFSNSRSEMNVSTLELGDSALYLCASSGTSGSYEQYFGPGTRLTVT.

Ten or more counts support this clonotype. V gene TRBV7-3 combines with J gene TRBJ2-5; D possibly corresponds to TRBD2 (6 bases). Germline assignment: CDR1 SGHTA and CDR2 FQGTGA. The CDR3 consists of 14 residues. V dropped 3 bases and J dropped 5 bases, with 13 bases sitting between them. CDR3 nucleotide sequence: TGTGCCAGCAGCTTGGCGGGAAGAAGCGAGACCCAGTACTTC. This gives the protein CASSLAGRSETQYF.

The V call is TRBV6-1, the J call TRBJ2-7; TRBD1 matches 10 bases. After removal of 8 bases from V and 1 base from J, the junction contained 5 bases not matched to a gene. This CDR3 has 14 residues. The germline CDR1 and CDR2 sequences are MNHNS and SASEGT. The CDR3: CASWGQGSSYEQYF. In DNA, the CDR3 is TGTGCCAGCTGGGGACAGGGGTCTTCCTACGAGCAGTACTTC.